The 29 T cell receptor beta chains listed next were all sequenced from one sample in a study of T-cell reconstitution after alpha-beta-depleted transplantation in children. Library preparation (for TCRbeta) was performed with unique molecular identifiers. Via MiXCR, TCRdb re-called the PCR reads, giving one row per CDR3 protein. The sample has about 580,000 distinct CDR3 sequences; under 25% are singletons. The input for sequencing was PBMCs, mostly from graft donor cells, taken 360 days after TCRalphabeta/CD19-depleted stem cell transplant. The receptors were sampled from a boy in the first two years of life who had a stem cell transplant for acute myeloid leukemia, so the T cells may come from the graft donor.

CDR3 loop: CASSLRRAGTGWRDTQYF. CDR3 DNA: TGTGCCAGCAGCTTAAGGCGAGCCGGGACAGGGTGGAGAGATACGCAGTATTTT. The rearrangement uses TRBV11-2 and TRBJ2-3; 9 bases line up with TRBD1. This CDR3 region has 18 residues. Germline assignment: CDR1 SGHAT and CDR2 FQNNGV. V lost 2 bases, J lost 5 bases, and 14 bases stayed unmatched.

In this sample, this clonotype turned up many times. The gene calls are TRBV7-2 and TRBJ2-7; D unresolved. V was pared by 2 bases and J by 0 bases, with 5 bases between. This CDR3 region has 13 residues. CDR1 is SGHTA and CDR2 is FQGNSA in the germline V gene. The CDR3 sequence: CASSLRNSYEQYF. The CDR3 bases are TGTGCCAGCAGCTTAAGAAACTCCTACGAGCAGTACTTC.

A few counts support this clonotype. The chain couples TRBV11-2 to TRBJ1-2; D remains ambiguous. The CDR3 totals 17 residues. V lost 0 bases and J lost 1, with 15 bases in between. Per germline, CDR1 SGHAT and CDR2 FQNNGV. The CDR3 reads CASSLELGRRNNYGYTF. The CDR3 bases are TGTGCCAGCAGCTTAGAACTCGGCAGGAGAAATAACTATGGCTACACCTTC.

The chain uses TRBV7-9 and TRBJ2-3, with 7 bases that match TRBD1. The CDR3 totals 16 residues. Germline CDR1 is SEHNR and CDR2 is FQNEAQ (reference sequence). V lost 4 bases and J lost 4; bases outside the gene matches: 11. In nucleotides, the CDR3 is TGTGCCAGCAGCTCCTCGGGACAGTCAGGGGCAGATACGCAGTATTTT. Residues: CASSSSGQSGADTQYF. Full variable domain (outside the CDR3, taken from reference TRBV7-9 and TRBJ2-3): DTGVSQNPRHKITKRGQNVTFRCDPISEHNRLYWYRQTLGQGPEFLTYFQNEAQLEKSRLLSDRFSAERPKGSFSTLEIQRTEQGDSAMYLCASSSSGQSGADTQYFGPGTRLTVL.

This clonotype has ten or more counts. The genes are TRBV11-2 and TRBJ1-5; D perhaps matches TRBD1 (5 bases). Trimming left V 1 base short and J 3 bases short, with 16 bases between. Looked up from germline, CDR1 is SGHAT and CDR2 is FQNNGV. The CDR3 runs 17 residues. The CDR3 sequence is CASSLVPGGAINQPQHF. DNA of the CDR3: TGTGCCAGCAGCTTAGTTCCGGGAGGGGCTATCAATCAGCCCCAGCATTTT.

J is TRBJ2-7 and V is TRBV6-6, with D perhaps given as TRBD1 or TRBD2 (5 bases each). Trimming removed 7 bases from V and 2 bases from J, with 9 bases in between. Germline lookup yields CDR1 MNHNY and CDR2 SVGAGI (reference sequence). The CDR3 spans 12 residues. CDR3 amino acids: CASMGETYEQYF. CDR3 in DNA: TGTGCCAGCATGGGGGAGACCTACGAGCAGTACTTC.

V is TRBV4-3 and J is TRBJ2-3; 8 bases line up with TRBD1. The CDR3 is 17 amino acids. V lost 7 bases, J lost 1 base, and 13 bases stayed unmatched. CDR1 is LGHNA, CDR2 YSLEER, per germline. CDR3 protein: CASTGTGRTSGTDTQYF. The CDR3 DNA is TGCGCCAGCACCGGGACAGGAAGGACCTCGGGCACAGATACGCAGTATTTT.

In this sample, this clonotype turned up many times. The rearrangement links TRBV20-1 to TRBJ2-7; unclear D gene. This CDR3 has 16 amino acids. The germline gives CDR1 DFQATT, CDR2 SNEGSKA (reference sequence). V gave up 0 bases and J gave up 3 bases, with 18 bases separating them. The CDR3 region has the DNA TGCAGTGCTAGAGAGGCCCGTGGAGCAGGTATCTACGAGCAGTACGTC. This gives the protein CSAREARGAGIYEQYV.

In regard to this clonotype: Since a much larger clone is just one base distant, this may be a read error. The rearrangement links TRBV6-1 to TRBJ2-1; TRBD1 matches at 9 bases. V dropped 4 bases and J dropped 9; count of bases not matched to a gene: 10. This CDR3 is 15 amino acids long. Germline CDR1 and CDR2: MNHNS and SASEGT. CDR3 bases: TGTGCCAGCAGTGGGGGACAGGGAGGTCTTAGTGAGCAGTTCTTC. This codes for CASSGGQGGLSEQFF.

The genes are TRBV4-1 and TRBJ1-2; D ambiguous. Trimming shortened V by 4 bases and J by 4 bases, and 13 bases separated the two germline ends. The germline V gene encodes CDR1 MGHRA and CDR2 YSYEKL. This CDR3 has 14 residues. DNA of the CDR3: TGCGCCAGCAGCCCACTAGGAGTGATCTATGGCTACACCTTC. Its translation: CASSPLGVIYGYTF.

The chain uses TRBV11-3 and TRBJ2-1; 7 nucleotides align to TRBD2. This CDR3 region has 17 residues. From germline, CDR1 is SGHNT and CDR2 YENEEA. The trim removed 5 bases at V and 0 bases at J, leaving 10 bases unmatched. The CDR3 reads CASSRYSGQSSYNEQFF. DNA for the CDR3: TGTGCCAGCAGCCGATATAGCGGGCAAAGCTCCTACAATGAGCAGTTCTTC.

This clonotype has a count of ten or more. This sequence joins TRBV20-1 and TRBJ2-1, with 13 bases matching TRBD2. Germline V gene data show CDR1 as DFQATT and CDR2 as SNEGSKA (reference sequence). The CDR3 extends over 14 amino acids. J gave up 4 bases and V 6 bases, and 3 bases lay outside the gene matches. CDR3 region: CSAMTSGGYNEQFF. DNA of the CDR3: TGCAGTGCAATGACTAGCGGGGGGTACAATGAGCAGTTCTTC.

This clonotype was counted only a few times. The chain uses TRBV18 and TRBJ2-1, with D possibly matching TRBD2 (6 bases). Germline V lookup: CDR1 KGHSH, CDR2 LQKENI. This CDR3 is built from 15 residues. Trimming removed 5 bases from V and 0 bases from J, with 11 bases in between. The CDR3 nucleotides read TGTGCCAGCTCAGCCCCCGGGAGCTCCTACAATGAGCAGTTCTTC. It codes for CASSAPGSSYNEQFF.

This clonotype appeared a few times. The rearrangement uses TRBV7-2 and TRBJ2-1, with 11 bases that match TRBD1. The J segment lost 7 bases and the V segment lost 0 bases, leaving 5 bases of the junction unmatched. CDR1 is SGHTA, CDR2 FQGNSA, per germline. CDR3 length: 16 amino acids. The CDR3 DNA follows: TGTGCCAGCAGCTTAGCGGGACAGGGGGTGTGGAATGAGCAGTTCTTC. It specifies CASSLAGQGVWNEQFF. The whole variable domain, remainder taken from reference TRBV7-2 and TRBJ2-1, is GAGVSQSPSNKVTEKGKDVELRCDPISGHTALYWYRQSLGQGLEFLIYFQGNSAPDKSGLPSDRFSAERTGGSVSTLTIQRTQQEDSAVYLCASSLAGQGVWNEQFFGPGTRLTVL.

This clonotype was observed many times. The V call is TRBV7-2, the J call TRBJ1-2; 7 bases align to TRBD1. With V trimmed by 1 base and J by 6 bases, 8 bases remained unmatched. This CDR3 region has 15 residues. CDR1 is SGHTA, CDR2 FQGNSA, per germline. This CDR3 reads CASSLGSGTENGYTF. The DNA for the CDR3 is TGTGCCAGCAGCTTAGGTTCGGGGACAGAAAATGGCTACACCTTC.

The CDR3 spells CASSQNPQTGLGTEAFF. DNA for the CDR3: TGCGCCAGCAGCCAAAACCCTCAGACAGGGCTAGGCACTGAAGCTTTCTTT. The rearrangement links TRBV4-3 to TRBJ1-1; 7 bases align to TRBD1. The CDR3 loop spans 17 amino acids. Germline CDR1 LGHNA, CDR2 YSLEER. J gave up 4 bases and V 2 bases, and 13 bases lay outside the gene matches.

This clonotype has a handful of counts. CDR3 coding DNA: TGTGCCACCAGCAGAGGGCGGCTCCTAGTGGAAGACTCCTACGAGCAGTACTTC. This codes for CATSRGRLLVEDSYEQYF. V and J are TRBV15 and TRBJ2-7; D remains ambiguous. The V gene's germline CDR1 is LNHNV and CDR2 YYDKDF (reference sequence). The CDR3 runs to 18 residues. V was clipped by 1 base and J by 0 bases, with 19 bases between them.

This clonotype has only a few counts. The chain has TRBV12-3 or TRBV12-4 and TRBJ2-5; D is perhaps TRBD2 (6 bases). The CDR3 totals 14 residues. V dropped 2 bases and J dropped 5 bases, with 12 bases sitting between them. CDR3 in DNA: TGTGCCAGCAGTTTAAAAATTCTAGCGGAGACCCAGTACTTC. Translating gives CASSLKILAETQYF.

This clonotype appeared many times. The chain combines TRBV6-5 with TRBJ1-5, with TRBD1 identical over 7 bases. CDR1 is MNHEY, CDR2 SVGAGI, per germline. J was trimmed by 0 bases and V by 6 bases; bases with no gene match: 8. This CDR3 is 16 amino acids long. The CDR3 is CASSHTGVNSNQPQHF. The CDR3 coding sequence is TGTGCCAGCAGCCATACAGGGGTGAATAGCAATCAGCCCCAGCATTTT.

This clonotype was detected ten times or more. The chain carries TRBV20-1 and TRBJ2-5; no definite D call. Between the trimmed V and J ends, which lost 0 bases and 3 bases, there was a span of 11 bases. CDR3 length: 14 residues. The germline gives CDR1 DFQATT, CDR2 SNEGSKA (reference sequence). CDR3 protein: CSARDRIGKETQYF. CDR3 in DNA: TGCAGTGCTAGAGATCGGATAGGGAAAGAGACCCAGTACTTC.

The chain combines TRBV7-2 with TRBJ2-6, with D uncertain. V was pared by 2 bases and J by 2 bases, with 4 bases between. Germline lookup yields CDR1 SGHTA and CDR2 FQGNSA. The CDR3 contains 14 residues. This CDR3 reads CASSLPTGANVLTF. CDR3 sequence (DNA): TGTGCCAGCAGCTTACCAACTGGGGCCAACGTCCTGACTTTC. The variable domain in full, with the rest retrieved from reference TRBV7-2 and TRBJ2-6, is GAGVSQSPSNKVTEKGKDVELRCDPISGHTALYWYRQSLGQGLEFLIYFQGNSAPDKSGLPSDRFSAERTGGSVSTLTIQRTQQEDSAVYLCASSLPTGANVLTFGAGSRLTVL.

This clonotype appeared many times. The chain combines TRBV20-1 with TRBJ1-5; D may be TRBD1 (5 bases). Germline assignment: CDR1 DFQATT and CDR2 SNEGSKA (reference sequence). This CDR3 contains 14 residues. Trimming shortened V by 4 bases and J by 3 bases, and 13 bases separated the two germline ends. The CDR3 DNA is TGCAGTGCTAAGGCTCGGGACCTCAATCAGCCCCAGCATTTT. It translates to CSAKARDLNQPQHF.

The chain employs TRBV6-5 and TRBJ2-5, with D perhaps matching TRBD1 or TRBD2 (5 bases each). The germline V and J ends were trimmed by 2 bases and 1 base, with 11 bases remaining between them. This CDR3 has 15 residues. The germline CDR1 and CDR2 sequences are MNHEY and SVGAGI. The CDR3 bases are TGTGCCAGCAGTTACGAGGGGACCATCCAAGAGACCCAGTACTTC. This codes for CASSYEGTIQETQYF.

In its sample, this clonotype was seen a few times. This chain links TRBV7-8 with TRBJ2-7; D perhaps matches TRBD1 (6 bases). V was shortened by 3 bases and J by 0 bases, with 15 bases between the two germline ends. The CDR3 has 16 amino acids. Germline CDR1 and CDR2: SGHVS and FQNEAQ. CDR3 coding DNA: TGTGCCAGCAGCTTGGCCTGGGACACTGACTCCTACGAGCAGTACGTC. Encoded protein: CASSLAWDTDSYEQYV.

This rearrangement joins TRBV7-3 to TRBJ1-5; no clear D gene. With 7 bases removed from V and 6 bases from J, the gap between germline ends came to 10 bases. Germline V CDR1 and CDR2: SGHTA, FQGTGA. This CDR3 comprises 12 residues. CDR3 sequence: CASIQSGQPQHF. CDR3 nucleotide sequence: TGTGCCAGCATCCAATCGGGTCAGCCCCAGCATTTT.

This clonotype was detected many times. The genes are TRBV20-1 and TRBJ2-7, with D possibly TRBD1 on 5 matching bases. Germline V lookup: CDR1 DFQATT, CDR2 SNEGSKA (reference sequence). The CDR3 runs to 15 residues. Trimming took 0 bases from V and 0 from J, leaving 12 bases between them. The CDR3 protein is CSARDVGVSSYEQYF. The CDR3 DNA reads TGCAGTGCTAGAGATGTAGGGGTTAGCTCCTACGAGCAGTACTTC.

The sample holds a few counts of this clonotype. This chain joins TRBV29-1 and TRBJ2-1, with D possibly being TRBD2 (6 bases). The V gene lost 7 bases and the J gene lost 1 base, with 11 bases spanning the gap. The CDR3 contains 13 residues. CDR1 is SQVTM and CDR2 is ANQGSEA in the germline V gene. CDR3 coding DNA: TGCAGCGCCCGGAGGGGTTCCTACAATGAGCAGTTCTTC. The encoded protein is CSARRGSYNEQFF.

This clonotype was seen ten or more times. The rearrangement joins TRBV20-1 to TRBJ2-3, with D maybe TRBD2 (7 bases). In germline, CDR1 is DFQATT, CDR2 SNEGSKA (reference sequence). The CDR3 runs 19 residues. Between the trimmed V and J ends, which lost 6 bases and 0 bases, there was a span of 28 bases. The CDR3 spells CSAPGGYALKRPSTDTQYF. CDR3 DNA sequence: TGCAGTGCCCCGGGGGGCTACGCGCTGAAAAGGCCTAGCACAGATACGCAGTATTTT.

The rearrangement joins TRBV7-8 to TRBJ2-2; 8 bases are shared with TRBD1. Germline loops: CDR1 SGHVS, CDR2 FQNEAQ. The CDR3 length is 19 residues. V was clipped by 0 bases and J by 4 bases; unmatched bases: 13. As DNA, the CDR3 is TGTGCCAGCAGCTTAGCTTTGGCAGGGGGCGCTTCACGCACCGGGGAGCTGTTTTTT. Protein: CASSLALAGGASRTGELFF.